The source of this T cell receptor (beta chain) is a study of blood T cell repertoires in COVID-19. CDR3 length: 17 amino acids. V lost 3 bases and J lost 6; bases outside the gene matches: 8. CDR1 is SGDLS and CDR2 is YYNGEE in the germline V gene. Which cohort a participant joined came from the clinical history participants gave. TCRdb's copy holds only in-frame clones and misses some; the assay was immunoSEQ multiplex PCR. The sample has hundreds of thousands of clones; 80% to 90% are singletons. Specimen: PBMCs or T cells enriched from blood (not recorded which). The sequence was collected from a man aged 25-40 years who had recovered from COVID-19. The V and J genes are TRBV9 and TRBJ2-2, with TRBD2 matching 13 bases. The CDR3 here is CASSGIPGLAGSGELFF. In DNA, the CDR3 is TGTGCCAGCAGCGGGATCCCGGGACTAGCGGGATCCGGGGAGCTGTTTTTT.